This entry is about one T cell receptor (beta chain). As for time point: patch test 3, about 24 weeks after DPC sensitization. As to treatment: therapeutic diphenylcyclopropenone sensitization with weekly scalp DPC. Donors were 18 to 70-year-old alopecia patients suitable for DPC. This specimen comes from a study of human T cells and chemical hapten exposure. Study information: Across the whole study, which lasted 20 to 30 weeks, patients were given diphenylcyclopropenone on the scalp once a week.

Germline V gives CDR1 SNHLY, CDR2 FYNNEI. CDR3 size: 16 residues. The V and J ends lost 1 base and 3 bases, in that order; junction bases with no gene match: 7. TCRdb used MiXCR to reprocess the RACE reads, holding one entry per CDR3 protein. This table has some 89,000 distinct CDR3 sequences, 25% to 35% appearing once. V and J are TRBV2 and TRBJ2-7; 9 nucleotides line up with TRBD2. The input for sequencing was whole blood, taken in connection with sensitization to the hapten diphenylcyclopropenone (DPC). The TCR comes from a middle-aged man with alopecia areata. Some clones in this sample may be carry-over from other donors' samples. The CDR3 sequence: CASSEDGGREDYEQYF. DNA for the CDR3: TGTGCCAGCAGTGAAGACGGCGGGAGGGAGGACTACGAGCAGTACTTC. The full variable domain, completed using reference TRBV2 and TRBJ2-7, is EPEVTQTPSHQVTQMGQEVILRCVPISNHLYFYWYRQILGQKVEFLVSFYNNEISEKSEIFDDQFSVERPDGSNFTLKIRSTKLEDSAMYFCASSEDGGREDYEQYFGPGTRLTVT.